The entry below describes one T cell receptor beta chain. The data belong to a study of cytomegalovirus exposure and HLA in healthy donors. The CDR3 covers 15 residues. V shed 1 base and J 3 bases; nucleotides not matched to a gene: 4. The germline V gene encodes CDR1 SGDLS and CDR2 YYNGEE. The PCR employed 60 Vbeta primers together with 13 Jbeta primers. Using immunoSEQ multiplex PCR, the repertoire was profiled, and TCRdb retains in-frame clones only, with some absent. The table includes 150,000 or so clones, nearly 80% detected once. Input material: PBMCs. This clonotype was obtained from a man aged 25 to 40 in good health and CMV-seropositive. The chain links TRBV9 to TRBJ2-3; 8 bases are shared with TRBD2. CDR3: CASSVLTSGTDTQYF. The CDR3 region has the DNA TGTGCCAGCAGCGTATTAACTAGCGGTACAGATACGCAGTATTTT.